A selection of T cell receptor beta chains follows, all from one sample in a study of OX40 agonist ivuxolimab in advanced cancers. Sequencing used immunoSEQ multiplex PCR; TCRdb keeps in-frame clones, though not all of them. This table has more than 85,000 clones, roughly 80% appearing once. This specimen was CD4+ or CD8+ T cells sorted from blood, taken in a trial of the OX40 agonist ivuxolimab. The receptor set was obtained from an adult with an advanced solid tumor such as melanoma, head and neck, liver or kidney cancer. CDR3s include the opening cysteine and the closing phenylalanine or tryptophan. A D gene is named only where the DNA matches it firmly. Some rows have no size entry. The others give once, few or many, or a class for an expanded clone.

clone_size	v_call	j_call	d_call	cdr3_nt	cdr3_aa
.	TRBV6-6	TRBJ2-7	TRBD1	TGTGCCAGCAGTTATGCGGACAGGGGCTACGAGCAGTACTTC	CASSYADRGYEQYF
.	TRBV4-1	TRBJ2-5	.	TGCGCCAGCAGCCAAGCCCGGGTGAGGGAGGAGGAGACCCAGTACTTC	CASSQARVREEETQYF
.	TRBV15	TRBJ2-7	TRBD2	TGTGCCACCAGCAGAGGCGGGAGGGCACGAGAGCAGTACTTC	CATSRGGRAREQYF
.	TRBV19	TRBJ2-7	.	TGTGCCAGTACCGCGAATCCTAGGAACGAGCAGTACTTC	CASTANPRNEQYF
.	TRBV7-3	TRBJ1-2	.	TGTGCCAGCAGCTTAGTCGGGGGAATAAGGGGCTACACCTTC	CASSLVGGIRGYTF
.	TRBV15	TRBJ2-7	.	TGTGCCACCAGCAGACGCGGGTTCCCCTACGAGCAGTACTTC	CATSRRGFPYEQYF
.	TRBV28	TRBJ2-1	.	TGTGCCAGCAGTTTTGGGGGCTACAATGAGCAGTTCTTC	CASSFGGYNEQFF
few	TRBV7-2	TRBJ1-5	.	TGTGCCAGCAGCGATAGTACAGGATATAGCAATCAGCCCCAGCATTTT	CASSDSTGYSNQPQHF
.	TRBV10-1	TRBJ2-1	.	TGCGCCAGCAGTCCCAACAGAAATGAGCAGTTCTTC	CASSPNRNEQFF
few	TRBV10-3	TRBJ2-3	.	TGTGCCATCAGGGAGCGTGGTGGGGGGGCCTCCACAGATACGCAGTATTTT	CAIRERGGGASTDTQYF
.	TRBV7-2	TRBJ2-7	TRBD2	TGTGCCAGCACCAGGGACTACCGCTACGAGCAGTACTTC	CASTRDYRYEQYF
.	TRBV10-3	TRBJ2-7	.	TGTGCCATCAGTGAGTCAAGGGTTTTCTACGAGCAGTACTTC	CAISESRVFYEQYF
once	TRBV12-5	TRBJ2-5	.	TGTGCTAGTGGTTCGCGTATCCAAGAGACCCAGTACTTC	CASGSRIQETQYF
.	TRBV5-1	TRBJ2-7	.	TGCGCCAGCAGCCCCCGAGCCCGAGGTCTAAGTGCCGGGGAGCAGTACTTC	CASSPRARGLSAGEQYF
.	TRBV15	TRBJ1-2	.	TGTGCCACCAGCAGGGGTACAGTAAACTATGGCTACACCTTC	CATSRGTVNYGYTF
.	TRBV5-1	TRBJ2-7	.	TGCGCCAGCAGCTTGTTCTCCAACCCCTTTTACGAGCAGTACTTC	CASSLFSNPFYEQYF
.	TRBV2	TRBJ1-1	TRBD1	TGTGCCAGCAGCGGACAGGGGAGGACTGAAGCTTTCTTT	CASSGQGRTEAFF
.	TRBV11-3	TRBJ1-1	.	TGTGCCAGCAGCTTAGTCACGAACACTGAAGCTTTCTTT	CASSLVTNTEAFF
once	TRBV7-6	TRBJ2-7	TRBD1	TGTGCCAGCAGCTCGAAGACAGGGACACTATACGAGCAGTACTTC	CASSSKTGTLYEQYF
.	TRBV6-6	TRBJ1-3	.	TGTGCCAGCAGTTACAGCCAGGGCCCTGGAAACACCATATATTTT	CASSYSQGPGNTIYF
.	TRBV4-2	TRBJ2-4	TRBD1	TGTGCCAGCAGCCAGGACAGGAAAAACATTCAGTACTTC	CASSQDRKNIQYF
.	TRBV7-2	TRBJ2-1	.	TGTGCCAGCAGCTCCGACCCGATTTACAATGAGCAGTTCTTC	CASSSDPIYNEQFF
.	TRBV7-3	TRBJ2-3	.	TGTGCCAGCAGCCCCCACCTAGCGCCTCTAGTGACAGATACGCAGTATTTT	CASSPHLAPLVTDTQYF
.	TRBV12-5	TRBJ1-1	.	TGTGCTAGTGGTTTTAGGAGGTCGGGCGGGACTGAAGCTTTCTTT	CASGFRRSGGTEAFF
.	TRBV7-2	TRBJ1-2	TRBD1	TGTGCCAGCAGCTCTCGAGGGACAGGGGGGCCCTATGGCTACACCTTC	CASSSRGTGGPYGYTF
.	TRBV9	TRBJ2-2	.	TGTGCCAGCTCAGGCAGGGTGGAGGCCGGGGAGCTGTTTTTT	CASSGRVEAGELFF
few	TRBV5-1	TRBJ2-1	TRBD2	TGCGCCAGCAGCTTAACCACCGGACTAGCGGGAGGGGGAAATGAGCAGTTCTTC	CASSLTTGLAGGGNEQFF
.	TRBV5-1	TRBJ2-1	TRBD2	TGCGCCAGCAGCTTGGCCTGGTCTAGCGGGGGGGCGGAGCAGTTCTTC	CASSLAWSSGGAEQFF
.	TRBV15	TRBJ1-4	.	TGTGCCACCAGCAGAGAGGTGGTAGCAACTAATGAAAAACTGTTTTTT	CATSREVVATNEKLFF
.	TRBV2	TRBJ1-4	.	TGTGCCAGCAGTGAAGCCTACAGAATGAATGAAAAACTGTTTTTT	CASSEAYRMNEKLFF
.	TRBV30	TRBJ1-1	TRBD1	TGTGCCTGGAGTGTACCGTCGACAGGGCGGAACACTGAAGCTTTCTTT	CAWSVPSTGRNTEAFF
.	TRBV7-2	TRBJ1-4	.	TGTGCCAGCAGCTTAGGGCCAGGGTACGATGAAAAACTGTTTTTT	CASSLGPGYDEKLFF
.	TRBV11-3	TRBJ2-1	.	TGTGCCAGCAGCCCGGACGGCCCCGATGAGCAGTTCTTC	CASSPDGPDEQFF
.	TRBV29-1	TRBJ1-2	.	TGCAGCGTTGTAAGACAATTCTATGGAGGCTACACCTTC	CSVVRQFYGGYTF
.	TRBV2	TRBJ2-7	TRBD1	TGTGCCAGCAGCCGGGACAGGGGGCGCCCGGGCGAGCAGTACTTC	CASSRDRGRPGEQYF
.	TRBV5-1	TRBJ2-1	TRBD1	TGCGCCAGCAGCCCCATGGAACAGGGGGCAGGGGAGCAGTTCTTC	CASSPMEQGAGEQFF
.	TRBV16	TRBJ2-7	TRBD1	TGTGCCAGCAGCCACTTGGACAGGGACCACTACGAGCAGTACTTC	CASSHLDRDHYEQYF
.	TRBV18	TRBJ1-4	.	TGTGCCAGCTCACCGCAGGGTGCAACTAATGAAAAACTGTTTTTT	CASSPQGATNEKLFF
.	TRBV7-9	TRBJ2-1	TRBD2	TGTGCCAGCAGCCTTAGCGGGGGGGCCTTCAATGAGCAGTTCTTC	CASSLSGGAFNEQFF
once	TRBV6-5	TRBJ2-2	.	TGTGCCAGCACCAGGACGGATACGAACACCGGGGAGCTGTTTTTT	CASTRTDTNTGELFF
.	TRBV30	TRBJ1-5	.	TGTGCCTGGAGTGTACTACATAGCAATCAGCCCCAGCATTTT	CAWSVLHSNQPQHF
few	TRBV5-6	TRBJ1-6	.	TGTGCCAGCAGCTTCGAGGGACGCCCCAATTCACCCCTCCACTTT	CASSFEGRPNSPLHF
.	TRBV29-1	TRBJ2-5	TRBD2	TGCAGCGTTGAACTAGCGGGAGAATTAAAGACCCAGTACTTC	CSVELAGELKTQYF
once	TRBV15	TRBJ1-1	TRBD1	TGTGCCACCAGCAGGACAGGGGCTGAAGCTTTCTTT	CATSRTGAEAFF
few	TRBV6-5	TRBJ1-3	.	TGTGCCAGCAGTTACTCGACCGTCTCTGGAAACACCATATATTTT	CASSYSTVSGNTIYF
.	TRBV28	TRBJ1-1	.	TGTGCCAGCAGTATTAGGGGGGCCGGAGCTTTCTTT	CASSIRGAGAFF
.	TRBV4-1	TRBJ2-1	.	TGCGCCAGCAGCCAAGGCGCTAGAGGGAGGAATGAGCAGTTCTTC	CASSQGARGRNEQFF
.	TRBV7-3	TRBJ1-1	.	TGTGCCAGCAGCTTAACTCAGGGAACAGGCACTGAAGCTTTCTTT	CASSLTQGTGTEAFF
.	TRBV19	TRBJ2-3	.	TGTGCCAGTAGCCCGACAAGTAGCACAGATACGCAGTATTTT	CASSPTSSTDTQYF
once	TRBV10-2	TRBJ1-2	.	TGCGCCAGCAGTGACCTTTTAGTTACTAACTATGGCTACACCTTC	CASSDLLVTNYGYTF
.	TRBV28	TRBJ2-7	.	TGTGCCCGCAGGGGGGGGAGGGGAAGCTCCTACGAGCAGTACTTC	CARRGGRGSSYEQYF
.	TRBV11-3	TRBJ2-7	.	TGTGCCAGCAGCTTAAGTTCGAGTTATACCTACGAGCAGTACTTC	CASSLSSSYTYEQYF
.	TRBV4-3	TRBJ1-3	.	TGCGCCAGCAGCCTCGATCGGTTCTCTGGAAACACCATATATTTT	CASSLDRFSGNTIYF
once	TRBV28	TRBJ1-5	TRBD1	TGTGCCAGCAGTTTACGAAGAGGGGGCGAAAGTCAGCCCCAGCATTTT	CASSLRRGGESQPQHF
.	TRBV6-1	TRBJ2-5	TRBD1	TGTGCCAGCAGGACACAGGGGAGACAAGAGACCCAGTACTTC	CASRTQGRQETQYF
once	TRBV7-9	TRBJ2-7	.	TGTGCCAGCAGCTTAGCGGCCACGTCCTACGAGCAGTACTTC	CASSLAATSYEQYF
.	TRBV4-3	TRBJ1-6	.	TGCGCCAGCAGCCAAGATACGTTTTCTTCACCCCTCCACTTT	CASSQDTFSSPLHF